This paragraph covers one TCR beta chain sequence. Its recognized antigen is unknown. Per-base qualities were not stored, and no clone one base away is much larger. Trimming leaves V shorter by 5 bases and J shorter by 7 bases, with the junction holding 9 bases beyond the gene matches. The germline V gene gives CDR1 as MDHEN and CDR2 as SYDVKM. Its CDR3 holds 14 amino acids, cysteine through phenylalanine. Only CDR3 DNA is held: 42 bases, read in frame from base 1. Peripheral blood CD8+ and CD4+ T cells from healthy donors, Susac syndrome patients and multiple sclerosis patients were profiled using high-throughput TCR beta sequencing. The healthy donors served as controls matched for age and sex. Bulk CD8+ and CD4+ T cells were purified magnetically by negative isolation, whereas CD8+ TEMRA cells were enriched by FACS. Blood was drawn into EDTA tubes, processed within 24 hours, and PBMCs were isolated by density gradient centrifugation. PBMCs intended for TCR sequencing were frozen in liquid nitrogen and were later thawed in a 37 degrees C water bath. The sorted or isolated CD4+, CD8+ and CD8+ TEMRA cells reached a purity of at least 90%.

The sample originates from a study of CD8 T cells in Susac syndrome (dated by TCRdb to between 2017 and 2020). With regard to the full study: Whether CD8+ T cell activation and differentiation in Susac syndrome was antigen driven was tested using repertoire sequencing.

RNA was extracted using the RNeasy kit, and roughly 0.45 to 1 microgram was reverse transcribed with random hexamers. TCR beta CDR3 regions were amplified with the immunoSEQ multiplex PCR assay covering 54 Vbeta and 13 Jbeta segments. PCR amplification bias was corrected using a synthetic template baseline for primer optimization and computational correction. In the original analysis: Reads were annotated to V, D and J genes according to IMGT and were analyzed with immunoSEQ Analyzer, with only productive sequences retained. Clonality was calculated as one minus the Shannon entropy normalized by log2 of the number of productive unique sequences. For each patient and control, public and private clones were evaluated within the 100 most prevalent clones. Susac-specific clones were defined as absent from healthy and MS cohorts, 1052 published viral clones and other ImmuneACCESS disease sequences. TCRdb redid the processing of the public reads, applying fastp at Q25 and MiXCR, and retained in-frame beta chains. Rows are unified per CDR3 protein, each entry keeping the most common DNA and genes. The V and J calls come from TCRdb's annotation, not from the publication. Recorded for this sample are some 190,000 distinct CDR3 sequences; roughly 95% of them occurred a single time. 0.085% to 0.13% of the sample goes to the ten largest clones.

The investigation overall reported the following: The number of individuals in the TCR sequencing and HLA analysis was acknowledged as relatively small.

Here the chain combines TRBV28 and TRBJ1-2; 8 bases in the middle match TRBD1. Input material: CD4+ T cells from PBMCs. The sequence derives from a human donor in good health. The DNA sequence follows: TGTGCCAGCAGTGGGCAGGGGGCAGGTTCTGGCTACACCTTC. The encoded protein is CASSGQGAGSGYTF.